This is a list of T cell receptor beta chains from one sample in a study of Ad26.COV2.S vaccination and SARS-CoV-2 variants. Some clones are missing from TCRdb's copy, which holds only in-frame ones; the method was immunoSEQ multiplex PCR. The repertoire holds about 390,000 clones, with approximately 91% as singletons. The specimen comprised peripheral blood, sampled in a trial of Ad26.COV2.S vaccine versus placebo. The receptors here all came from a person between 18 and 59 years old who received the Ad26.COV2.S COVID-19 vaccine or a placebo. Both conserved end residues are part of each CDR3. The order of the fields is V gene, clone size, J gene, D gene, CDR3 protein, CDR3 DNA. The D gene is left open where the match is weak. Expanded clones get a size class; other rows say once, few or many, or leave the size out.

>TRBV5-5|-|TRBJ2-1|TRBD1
CASSDQDRAEQFF
TGTGCCAGCAGCGATCAAGACAGGGCTGAGCAGTTCTTC
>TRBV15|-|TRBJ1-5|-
CATSSSGALPQHF
TGTGCCACCAGCAGTTCAGGGGCGCTGCCCCAGCATTTT
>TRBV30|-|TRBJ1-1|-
CACLGVDTEAFF
TGTGCCTGCTTAGGGGTGGACACTGAAGCTTTCTTT
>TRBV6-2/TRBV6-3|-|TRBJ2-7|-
CASSYRTSIIEQYF
TGTGCCAGCAGTTACCGCACTAGCATTATCGAGCAGTACTTC
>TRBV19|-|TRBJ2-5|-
CASSIGIQETQYF
TGTGCCAGTAGTATAGGGATACAAGAGACCCAGTACTTC
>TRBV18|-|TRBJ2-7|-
CASSPDRTYEQYF
TGTGCCAGCTCCCCTGACCGCACCTACGAGCAGTACTTC
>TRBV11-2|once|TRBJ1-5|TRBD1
CASSRGTGSNQPQHF
TGTGCCAGCAGCCGTGGGACAGGGAGCAATCAGCCCCAGCATTTT
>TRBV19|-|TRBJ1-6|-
CASSGSIGENSPLHF
TGTGCCAGTAGTGGAAGCATTGGGGAGAATTCACCCCTCCACTTT
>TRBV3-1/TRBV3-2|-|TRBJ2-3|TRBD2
CASSLSGGTTDTQYF
TGTGCCAGCAGCCTTAGCGGGGGAACCACAGATACGCAGTATTTT
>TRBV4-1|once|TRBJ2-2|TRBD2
CASSPGTSGVYTGELFF
TGCGCCAGCAGCCCCGGGACTAGCGGGGTGTACACCGGGGAGCTGTTTTTT
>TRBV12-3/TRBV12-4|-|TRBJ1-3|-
CASRKMSGNTIYF
TGTGCCAGCAGGAAGATGTCTGGAAACACCATATATTTT
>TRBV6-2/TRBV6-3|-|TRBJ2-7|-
CASSYSREGSPYEQYF
TGTGCCAGCAGTTACTCGAGGGAAGGGTCCCCCTACGAGCAGTACTTC
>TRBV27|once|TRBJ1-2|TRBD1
CASSTTKTGASGYTF
TGTGCCAGCAGTACGACAAAGACAGGGGCCTCTGGCTACACCTTC